The clone carrying this T cell receptor beta chain was picked up a small number of times. The authors built TCR beta libraries using iRepertoire HTBI primers and Arm-PCR of CDR3 regions. One entry per CDR3 protein results from TCRdb running MiXCR on the multiplex PCR reads. The sample has 400,000 to 450,000 distinct CDR3 sequences, around 24% seen once; the top ten hold about 26%. This sample was included in a study of regulatory T cells in long-lasting Graves disease. Time point: persistent/refractory GD, antithyroid drugs over 5 years with positive TRAb. Scientists built the TCR library using RNA that was extracted from PBMCs. From germline, CDR1 is MNHNS and CDR2 SASEGT. The CDR3 consists of 14 residues. V was cut by 6 bases and J by 2 bases, with 13 bases left in between.

This TCR was recovered from a female donor with Graves disease. The V call is TRBV6-1, the J call TRBJ2-5; D tentatively reads TRBD1 or TRBD2 (5 bases each). The specimen comprised peripheral blood mononuclear cells (PBMCs), sampled when the disease was refractory, from a patient treated with antithyroid drugs. The CDR3 loop reads CASRPGREQETQYF. The CDR3 coding sequence is TGTGCCAGCAGGCCGGGACGCGAGCAAGAGACCCAGTACTTC.